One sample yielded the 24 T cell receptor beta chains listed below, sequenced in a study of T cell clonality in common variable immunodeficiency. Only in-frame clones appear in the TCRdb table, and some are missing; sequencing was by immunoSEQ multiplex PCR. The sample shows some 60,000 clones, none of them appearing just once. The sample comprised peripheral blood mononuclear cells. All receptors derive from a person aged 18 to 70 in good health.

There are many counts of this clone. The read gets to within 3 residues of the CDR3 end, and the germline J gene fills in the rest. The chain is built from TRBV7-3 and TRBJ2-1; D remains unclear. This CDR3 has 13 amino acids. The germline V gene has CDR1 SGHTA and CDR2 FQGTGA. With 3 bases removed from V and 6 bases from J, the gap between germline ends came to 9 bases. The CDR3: CASSFPQSNEQFF. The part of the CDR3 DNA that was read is TGTGCCAGCAGCTTCCCACAGTCCAATGAG.

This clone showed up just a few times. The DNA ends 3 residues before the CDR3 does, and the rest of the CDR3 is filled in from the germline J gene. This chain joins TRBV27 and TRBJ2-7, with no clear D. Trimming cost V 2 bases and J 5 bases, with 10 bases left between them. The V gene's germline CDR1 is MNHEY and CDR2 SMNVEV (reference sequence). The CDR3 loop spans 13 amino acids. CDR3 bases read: TGTGCCAGCAGTTTACGTAGCCGGGACGAG. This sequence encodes CASSLRSRDE. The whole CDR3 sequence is CASSLRSRDEQYF.

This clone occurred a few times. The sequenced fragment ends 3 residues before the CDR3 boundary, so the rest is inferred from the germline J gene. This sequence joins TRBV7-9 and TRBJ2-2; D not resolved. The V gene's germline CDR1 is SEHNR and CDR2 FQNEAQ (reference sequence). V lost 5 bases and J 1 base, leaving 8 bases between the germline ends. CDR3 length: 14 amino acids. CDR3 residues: CASSQTRNTGELFF. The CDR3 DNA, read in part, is TGTGCCAGCAGCCAAACAAGGAACACCGGGGAG.

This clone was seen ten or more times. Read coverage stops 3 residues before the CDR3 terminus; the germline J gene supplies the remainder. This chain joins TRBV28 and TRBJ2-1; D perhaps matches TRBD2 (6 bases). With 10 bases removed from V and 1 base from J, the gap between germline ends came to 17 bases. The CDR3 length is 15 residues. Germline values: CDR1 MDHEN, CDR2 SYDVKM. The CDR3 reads CATCGGPGSYNEQFF. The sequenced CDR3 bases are TGTGCCACTTGCGGAGGGCCGGGGTCCTACAATGAG.

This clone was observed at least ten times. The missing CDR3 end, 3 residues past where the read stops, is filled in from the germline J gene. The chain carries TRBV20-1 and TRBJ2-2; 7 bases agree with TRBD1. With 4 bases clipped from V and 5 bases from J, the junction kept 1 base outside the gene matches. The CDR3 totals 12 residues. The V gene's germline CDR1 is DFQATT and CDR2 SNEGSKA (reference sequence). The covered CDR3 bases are TGCAGTGCTAACAGGGGAACCGGGGAG. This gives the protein CSANRGTGE. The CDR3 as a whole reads CSANRGTGELFF.

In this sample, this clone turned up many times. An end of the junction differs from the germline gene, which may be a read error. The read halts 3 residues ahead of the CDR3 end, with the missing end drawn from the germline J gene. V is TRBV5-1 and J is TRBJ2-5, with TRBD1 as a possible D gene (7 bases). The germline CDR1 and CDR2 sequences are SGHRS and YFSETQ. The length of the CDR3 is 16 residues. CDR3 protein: CASTLGGGTEQETQYF. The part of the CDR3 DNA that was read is TGCGCCAGCACCTTGGGGGGCGGGACAGAACAAGAGACC.

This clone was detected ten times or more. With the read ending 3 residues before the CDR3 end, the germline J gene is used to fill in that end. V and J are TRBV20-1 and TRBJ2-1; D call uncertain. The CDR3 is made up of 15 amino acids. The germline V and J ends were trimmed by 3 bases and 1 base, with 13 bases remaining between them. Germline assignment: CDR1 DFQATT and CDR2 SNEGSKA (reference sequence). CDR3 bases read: TGCAGTGCTAGTTACATAATCGGGTCCTACAATGAG. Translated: CSASYIIGSYNE. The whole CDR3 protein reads CSASYIIGSYNEQFF.

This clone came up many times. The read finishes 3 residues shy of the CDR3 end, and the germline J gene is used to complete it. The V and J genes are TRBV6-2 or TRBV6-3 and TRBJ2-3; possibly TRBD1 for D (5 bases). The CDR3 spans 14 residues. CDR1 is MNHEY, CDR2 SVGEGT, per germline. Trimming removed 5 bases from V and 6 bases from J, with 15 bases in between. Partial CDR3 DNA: TGTGCCAGCAGTAAAAACAGGTTATGGGATACG. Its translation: CASSKNRLWDT. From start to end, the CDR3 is CASSKNRLWDTQYF.

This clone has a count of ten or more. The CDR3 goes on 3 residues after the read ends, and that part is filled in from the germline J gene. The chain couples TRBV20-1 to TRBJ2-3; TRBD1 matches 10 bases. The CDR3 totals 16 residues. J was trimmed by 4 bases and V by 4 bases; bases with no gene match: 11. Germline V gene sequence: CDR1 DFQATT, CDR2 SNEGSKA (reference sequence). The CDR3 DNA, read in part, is TGCAGTGCTACAGATACCGGGACAGGGGAGGCAGATACG. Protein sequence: CSATDTGTGEADT. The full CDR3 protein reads CSATDTGTGEADTQYF.

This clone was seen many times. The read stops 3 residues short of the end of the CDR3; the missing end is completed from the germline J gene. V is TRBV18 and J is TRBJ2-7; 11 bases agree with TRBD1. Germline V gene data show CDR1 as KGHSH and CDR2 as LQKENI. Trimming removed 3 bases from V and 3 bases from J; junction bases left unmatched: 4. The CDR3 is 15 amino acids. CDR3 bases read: TGTGCCAGCTCACCCGGGACAGGGGGTGGCTACGAG. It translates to CASSPGTGGGYE. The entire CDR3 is CASSPGTGGGYEQYF.

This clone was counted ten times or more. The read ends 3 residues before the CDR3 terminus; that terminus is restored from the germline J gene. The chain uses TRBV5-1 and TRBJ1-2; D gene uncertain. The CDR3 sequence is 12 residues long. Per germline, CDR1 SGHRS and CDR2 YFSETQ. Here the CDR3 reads CASSFQDEGYTF. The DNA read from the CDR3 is TGCGCCAGCAGCTTCCAGGATGAAGGC.

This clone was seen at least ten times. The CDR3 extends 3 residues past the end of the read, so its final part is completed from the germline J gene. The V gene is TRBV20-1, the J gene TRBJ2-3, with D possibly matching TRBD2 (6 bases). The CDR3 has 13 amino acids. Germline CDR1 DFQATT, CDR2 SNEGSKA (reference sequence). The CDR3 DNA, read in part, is TGCAGACTACGGGACTCCCGCACAGATACG. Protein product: CRLRDSRTDT. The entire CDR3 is CRLRDSRTDTQYF.

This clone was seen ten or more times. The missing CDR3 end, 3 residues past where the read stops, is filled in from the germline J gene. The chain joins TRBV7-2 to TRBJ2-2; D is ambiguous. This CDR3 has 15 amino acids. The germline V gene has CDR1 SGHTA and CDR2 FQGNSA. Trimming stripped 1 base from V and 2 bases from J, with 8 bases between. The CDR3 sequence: CASSLVSSNTGELFF. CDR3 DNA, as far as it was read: TGTGCCAGCAGCTTAGTTTCTAGTAACACCGGGGAG.

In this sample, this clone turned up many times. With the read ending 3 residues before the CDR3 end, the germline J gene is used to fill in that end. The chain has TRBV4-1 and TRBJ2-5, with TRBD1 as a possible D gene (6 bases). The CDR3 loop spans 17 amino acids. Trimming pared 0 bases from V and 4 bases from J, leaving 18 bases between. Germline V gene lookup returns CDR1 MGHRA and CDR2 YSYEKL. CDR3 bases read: TGCGCCAGCAGCCAAGACGGCAGGGGATATTACGGAGAGACC. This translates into CASSQDGRGYYGET. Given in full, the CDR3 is CASSQDGRGYYGETQYF.

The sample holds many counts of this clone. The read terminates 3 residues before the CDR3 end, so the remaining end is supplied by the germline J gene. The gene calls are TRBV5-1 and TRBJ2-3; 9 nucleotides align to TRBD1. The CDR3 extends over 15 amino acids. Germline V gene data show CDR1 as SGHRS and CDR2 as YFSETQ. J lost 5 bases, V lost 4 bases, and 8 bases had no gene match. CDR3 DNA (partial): TGCGCCAGCAGCACCGGGACAGGGACAGGAGATACG. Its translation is CASSTGTGTGDT. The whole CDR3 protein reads CASSTGTGTGDTQYF.

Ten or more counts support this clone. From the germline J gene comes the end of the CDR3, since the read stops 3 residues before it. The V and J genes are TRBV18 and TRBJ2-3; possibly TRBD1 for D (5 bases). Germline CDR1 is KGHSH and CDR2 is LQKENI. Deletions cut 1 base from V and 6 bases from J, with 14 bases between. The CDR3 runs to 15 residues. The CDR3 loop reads CASSPQEQVGDTQYF. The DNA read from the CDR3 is TGTGCCAGCTCACCACAGGAACAGGTCGGGGATACG.

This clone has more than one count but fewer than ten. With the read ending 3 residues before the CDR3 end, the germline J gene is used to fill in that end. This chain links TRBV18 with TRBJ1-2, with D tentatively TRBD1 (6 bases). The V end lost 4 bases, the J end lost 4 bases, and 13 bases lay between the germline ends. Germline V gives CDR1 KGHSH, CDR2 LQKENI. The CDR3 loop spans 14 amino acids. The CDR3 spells CASSHREGVYGYTF. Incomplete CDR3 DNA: TGTGCCAGCTCACACCGGGAGGGGGTCTATGGC.

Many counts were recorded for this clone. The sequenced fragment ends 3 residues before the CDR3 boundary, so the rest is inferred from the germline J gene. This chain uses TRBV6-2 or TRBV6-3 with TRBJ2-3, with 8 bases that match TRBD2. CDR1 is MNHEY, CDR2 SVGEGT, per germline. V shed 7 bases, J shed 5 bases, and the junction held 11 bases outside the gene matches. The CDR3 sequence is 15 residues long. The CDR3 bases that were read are TGTGCCAGCACCGAACTAACTAGCGGAATAGATACG. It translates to CASTELTSGIDT. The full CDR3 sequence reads CASTELTSGIDTQYF.

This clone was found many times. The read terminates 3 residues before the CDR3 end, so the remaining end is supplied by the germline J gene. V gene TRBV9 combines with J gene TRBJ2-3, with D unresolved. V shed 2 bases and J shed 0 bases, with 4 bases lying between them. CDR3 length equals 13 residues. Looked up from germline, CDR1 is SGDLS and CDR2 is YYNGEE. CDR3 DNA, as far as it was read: TGTGCCAGCAGCGTCACTAGCACAGATACG. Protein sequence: CASSVTSTDT. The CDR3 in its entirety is CASSVTSTDTQYF.

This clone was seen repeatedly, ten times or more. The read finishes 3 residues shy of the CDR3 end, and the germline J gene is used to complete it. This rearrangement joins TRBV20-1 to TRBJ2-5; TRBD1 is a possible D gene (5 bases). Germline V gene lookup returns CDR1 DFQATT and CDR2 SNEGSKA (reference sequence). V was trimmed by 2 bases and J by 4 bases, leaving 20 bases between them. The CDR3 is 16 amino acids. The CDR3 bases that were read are TGCAGTGCTAGAAGCAGCCGACAGAGCTATAGAGAGACC. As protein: CSARSSRQSYRET. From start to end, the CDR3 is CSARSSRQSYRETQYF.

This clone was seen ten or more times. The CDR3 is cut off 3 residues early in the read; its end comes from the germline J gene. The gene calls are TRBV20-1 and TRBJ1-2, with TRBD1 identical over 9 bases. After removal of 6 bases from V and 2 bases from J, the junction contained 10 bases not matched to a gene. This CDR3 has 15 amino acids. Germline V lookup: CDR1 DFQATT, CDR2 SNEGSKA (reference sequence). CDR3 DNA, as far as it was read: TGCAGTGCCCAGCACCGACAGGGGGGCAACTATGGC. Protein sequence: CSAQHRQGGNYG. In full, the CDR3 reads CSAQHRQGGNYGYTF.

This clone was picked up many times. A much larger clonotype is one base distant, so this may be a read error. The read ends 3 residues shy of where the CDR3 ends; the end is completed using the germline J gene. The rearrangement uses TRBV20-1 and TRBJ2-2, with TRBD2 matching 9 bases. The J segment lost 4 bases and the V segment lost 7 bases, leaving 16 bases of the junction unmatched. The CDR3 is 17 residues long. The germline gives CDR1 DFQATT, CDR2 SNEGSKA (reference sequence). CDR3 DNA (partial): TGCAGTGTCCAAGCGGGAGGCCCGGAGAGGAGCACCGGGGAG. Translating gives CSVQAGGPERSTGE. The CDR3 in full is CSVQAGGPERSTGELFF.

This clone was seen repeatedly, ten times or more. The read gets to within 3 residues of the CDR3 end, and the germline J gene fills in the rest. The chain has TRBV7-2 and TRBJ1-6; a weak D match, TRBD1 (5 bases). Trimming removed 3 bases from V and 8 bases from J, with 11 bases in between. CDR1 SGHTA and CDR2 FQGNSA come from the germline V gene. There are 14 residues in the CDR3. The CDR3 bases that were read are TGTGCCAGCAGCTTGGCCCAGGGTCATTCACCC. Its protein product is CASSLAQGHSP. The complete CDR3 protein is CASSLAQGHSPLHF.

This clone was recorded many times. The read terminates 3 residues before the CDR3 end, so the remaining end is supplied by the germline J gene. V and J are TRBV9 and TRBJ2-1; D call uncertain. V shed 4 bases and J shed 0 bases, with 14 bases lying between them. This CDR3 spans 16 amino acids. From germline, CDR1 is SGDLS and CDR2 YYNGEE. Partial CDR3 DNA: TGTGCCAGCAGCTCCCGAACATCCAGCTCCTACAATGAG. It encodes CASSSRTSSSYNE. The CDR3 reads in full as CASSSRTSSSYNEQFF.